This TCR beta chain was identified during a study of blood T cells in healthy people across ages. Peripheral blood, approximately 10 milliliters per donor, was collected. PBMCs, at least 6 million per sample, were isolated. Trimming left V 4 bases short and J 1 base short, with 13 bases between. Germline values: CDR1 DFQATT, CDR2 SNEGSKA (reference sequence). This CDR3 region has 14 residues. Primed by a sample-barcoded 5' primer and a J-beta primer mix, a second PCR proceeded for about 7 to 12 cycles. Every molecule of cDNA carried a tag from a template-switch adaptor with 12 random nucleotides. TCRdb reprocessed the 5' RACE reads with MiXCR, giving one entry per CDR3 protein. The sample shows roughly 1.6 million distinct CDR3 sequences, almost 35% of them seen only once.

This TCR was sampled from a woman between 25 and 40 years old in good health. The sequencing input was blood. The chain has TRBV20-1 and TRBJ1-1; unclear D gene. CDR3 coding DNA: TGCAGTGCTATGGCTGCAGCGGGGAACACTGAAGCTTTCTTT. It yields the protein CSAMAAAGNTEAFF.